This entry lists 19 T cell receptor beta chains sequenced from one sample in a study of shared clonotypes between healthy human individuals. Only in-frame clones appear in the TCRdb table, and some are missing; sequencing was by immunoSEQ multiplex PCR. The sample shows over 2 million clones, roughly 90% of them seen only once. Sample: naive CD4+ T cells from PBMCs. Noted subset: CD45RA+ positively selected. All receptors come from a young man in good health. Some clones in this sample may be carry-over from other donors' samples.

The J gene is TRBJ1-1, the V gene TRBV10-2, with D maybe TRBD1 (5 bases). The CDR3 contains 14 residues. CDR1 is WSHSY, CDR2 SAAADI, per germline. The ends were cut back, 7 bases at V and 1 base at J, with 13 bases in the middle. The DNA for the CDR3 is TGCGCCAGCATACGGGACTTATCGAACACTGAAGCTTTCTTT. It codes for CASIRDLSNTEAFF.

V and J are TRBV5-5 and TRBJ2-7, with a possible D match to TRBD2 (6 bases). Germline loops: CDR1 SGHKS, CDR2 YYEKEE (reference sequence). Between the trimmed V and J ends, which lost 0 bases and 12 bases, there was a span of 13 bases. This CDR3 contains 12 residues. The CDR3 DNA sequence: TGTGCCAGCAGCTTGGTGTCGGCGGGGTGGTACTTC. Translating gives CASSLVSAGWYF.

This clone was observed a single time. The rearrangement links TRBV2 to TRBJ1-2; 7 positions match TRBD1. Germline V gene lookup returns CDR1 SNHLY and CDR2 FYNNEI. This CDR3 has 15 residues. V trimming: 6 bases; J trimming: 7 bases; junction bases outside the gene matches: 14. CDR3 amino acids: CASRGLTGSWPGYTF. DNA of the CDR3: TGTGCCAGCAGGGGGCTGACAGGGTCTTGGCCTGGCTACACCTTC.

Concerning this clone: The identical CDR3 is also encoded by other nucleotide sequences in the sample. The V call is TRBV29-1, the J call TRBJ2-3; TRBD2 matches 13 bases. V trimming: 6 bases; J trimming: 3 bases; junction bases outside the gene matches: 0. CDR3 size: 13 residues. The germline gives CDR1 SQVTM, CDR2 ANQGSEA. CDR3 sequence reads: CSVGLAGTDTQYF. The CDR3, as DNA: TGCAGCGTGGGACTAGCGGGAACAGATACGCAGTATTTT.

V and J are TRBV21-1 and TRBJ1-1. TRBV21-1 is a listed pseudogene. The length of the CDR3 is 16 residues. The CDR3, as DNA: TGTGCCAGCAGCAAAGTCTGCTGGAGGAAGAACACTGAAGCTTTCTTT. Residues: CASSKVCWRKNTEAFF.

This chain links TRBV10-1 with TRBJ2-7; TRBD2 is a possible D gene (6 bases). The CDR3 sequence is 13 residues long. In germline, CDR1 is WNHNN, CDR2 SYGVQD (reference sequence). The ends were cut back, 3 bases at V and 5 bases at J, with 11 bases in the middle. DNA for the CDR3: TGCGCCAGCAGTGACCCGGGGGATCACGAGCAGTACTTC. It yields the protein CASSDPGDHEQYF.

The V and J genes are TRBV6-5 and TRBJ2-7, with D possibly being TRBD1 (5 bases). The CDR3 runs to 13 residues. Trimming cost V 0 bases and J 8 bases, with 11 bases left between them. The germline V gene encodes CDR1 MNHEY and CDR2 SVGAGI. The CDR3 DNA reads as TGTGCCAGCAGTTACTCCGGGCAGGGAAAGCAGTACTTC. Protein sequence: CASSYSGQGKQYF.

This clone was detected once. In nucleotides, the CDR3 is TGCGCCAGCAGCTTCACGGGAGTCTACGAGCAGTACTTC. Translated, it gives CASSFTGVYEQYF. J is TRBJ2-7 and V is TRBV5-1, with TRBD2 as a possible D gene (6 bases). The CDR3 spans 13 residues. Trimming cost V 2 bases and J 3 bases, with 9 bases left between them. The germline V gene has CDR1 SGHRS and CDR2 YFSETQ.

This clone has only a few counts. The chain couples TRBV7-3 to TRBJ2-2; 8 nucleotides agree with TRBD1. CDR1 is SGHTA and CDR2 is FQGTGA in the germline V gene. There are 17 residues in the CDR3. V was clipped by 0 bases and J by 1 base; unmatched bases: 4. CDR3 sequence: CASSLTPGGRNTGELFF. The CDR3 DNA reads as TGTGCCAGCAGCTTAACCCCAGGGGGCCGGAACACCGGGGAGCTGTTTTTT.

The CDR3 is CASSPPSGMNEQFF. Written as DNA, the CDR3 is TGTGCCAGCTCACCGCCTAGCGGGATGAATGAGCAGTTCTTC. The J gene is TRBJ2-1, the V gene TRBV18; 9 bases map to TRBD2. V lost 3 bases, J lost 7 bases, and 4 bases stayed unmatched. There are 14 residues in the CDR3. The germline V gene encodes CDR1 KGHSH and CDR2 LQKENI.

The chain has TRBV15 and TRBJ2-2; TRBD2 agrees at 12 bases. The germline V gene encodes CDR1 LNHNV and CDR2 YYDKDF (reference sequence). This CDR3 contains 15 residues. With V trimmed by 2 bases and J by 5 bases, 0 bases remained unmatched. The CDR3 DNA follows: TGTGCCACCAGCAGACTAGCGGGAGGGACCGGGGAGCTGTTTTTT. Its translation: CATSRLAGGTGELFF.

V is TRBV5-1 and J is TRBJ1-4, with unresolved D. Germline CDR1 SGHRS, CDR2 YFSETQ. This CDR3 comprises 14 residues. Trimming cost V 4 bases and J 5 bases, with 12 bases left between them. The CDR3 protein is CASSEQLPNEKLFF. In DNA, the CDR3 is TGCGCCAGCAGCGAGCAGCTTCCGAATGAAAAACTGTTTTTT.

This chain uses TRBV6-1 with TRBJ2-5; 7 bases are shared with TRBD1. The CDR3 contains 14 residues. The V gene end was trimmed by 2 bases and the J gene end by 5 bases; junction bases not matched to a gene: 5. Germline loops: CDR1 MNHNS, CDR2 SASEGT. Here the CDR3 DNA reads TGTGCCAGCAGTGAAAGGGGGCGCCGGGAGACCCAGTACTTC. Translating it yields CASSERGRRETQYF.

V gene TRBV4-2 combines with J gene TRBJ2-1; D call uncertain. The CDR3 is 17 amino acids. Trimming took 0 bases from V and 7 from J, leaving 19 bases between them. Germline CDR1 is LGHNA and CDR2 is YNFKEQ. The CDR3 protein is CASSQDQAATQWNEQFF. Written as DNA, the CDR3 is TGTGCCAGCAGCCAAGATCAGGCAGCGACCCAGTGGAATGAGCAGTTCTTC.

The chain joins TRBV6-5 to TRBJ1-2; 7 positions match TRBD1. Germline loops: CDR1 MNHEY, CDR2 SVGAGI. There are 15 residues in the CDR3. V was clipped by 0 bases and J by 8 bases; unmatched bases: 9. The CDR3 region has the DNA TGTGCCAGCAGTTACTCACGATCCAGGGGGAAAGGCTACACCTTC. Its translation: CASSYSRSRGKGYTF.

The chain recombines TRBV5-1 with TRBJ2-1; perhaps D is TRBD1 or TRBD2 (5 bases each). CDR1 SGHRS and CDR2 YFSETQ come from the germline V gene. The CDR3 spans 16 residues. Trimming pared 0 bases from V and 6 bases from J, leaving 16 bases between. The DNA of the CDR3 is TGCGCCAGCAGCTTGGTGGGGGATCCCGTACGCAATGAGCAGTTCTTC. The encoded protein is CASSLVGDPVRNEQFF.

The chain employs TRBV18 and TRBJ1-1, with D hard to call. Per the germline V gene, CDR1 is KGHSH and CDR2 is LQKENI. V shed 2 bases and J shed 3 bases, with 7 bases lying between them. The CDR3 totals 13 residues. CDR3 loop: CASSPFGDTEAFF. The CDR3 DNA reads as TGTGCCAGCTCACCATTCGGGGACACTGAAGCTTTCTTT.

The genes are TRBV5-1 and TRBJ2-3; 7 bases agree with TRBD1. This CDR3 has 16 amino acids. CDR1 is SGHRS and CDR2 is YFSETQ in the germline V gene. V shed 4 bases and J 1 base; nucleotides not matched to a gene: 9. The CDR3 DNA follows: TGCGCCAGCAGCCCCGAGGGGGCAGGGGGCACAGATACGCAGTATTTT. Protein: CASSPEGAGGTDTQYF.

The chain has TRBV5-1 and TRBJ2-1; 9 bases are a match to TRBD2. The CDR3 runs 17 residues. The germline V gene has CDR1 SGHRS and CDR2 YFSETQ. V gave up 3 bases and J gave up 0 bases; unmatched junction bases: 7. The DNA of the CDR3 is TGCGCCAGCAGCTATCTAGCGGGGTCGAGCTCCTACAATGAGCAGTTCTTC. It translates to CASSYLAGSSSYNEQFF.